This T cell receptor (beta chain) was recorded in a study of T-cell memory formation after mild COVID-19. Overall study context: TCR clusters were largely donor specific.

The CDR3 extends over 15 amino acids. Germline CDR1 is SGHVS and CDR2 is FNYEAQ. V was clipped by 6 bases and J by 0 bases, with 9 bases between them. Each CDR3 protein gets one entry after TCRdb re-called the 5' RACE reads with MiXCR. Counted here are over 300,000 distinct CDR3 sequences, around a fifth occurring once; the ten biggest clones make up 21%. Study-level points and caveats: Clones contracting over day 15 to 85 were CD4/CD8 balanced, with later expanders leaning CD4+. That cross-reactive memory joined was suggested by some responding clones appearing in pre-infection memory.

The sample holds a few counts of this clonotype. What it recognizes is unknown. Sequencing used PBMCs or a T cell subset sorted from them (not recorded which). The gene calls are TRBV7-6 and TRBJ1-6, with D hard to call. The sequence derives from a man in his late teens or twenties who had mild COVID-19 (a few samples of this study predate the infection). Cell type and time point are not known. CDR3 sequence (DNA): TGTGCCAGCAGAGAATCGAGCTCCTATAATTCACCCCTCCACTTT. It yields the protein CASRESSSYNSPLHF.